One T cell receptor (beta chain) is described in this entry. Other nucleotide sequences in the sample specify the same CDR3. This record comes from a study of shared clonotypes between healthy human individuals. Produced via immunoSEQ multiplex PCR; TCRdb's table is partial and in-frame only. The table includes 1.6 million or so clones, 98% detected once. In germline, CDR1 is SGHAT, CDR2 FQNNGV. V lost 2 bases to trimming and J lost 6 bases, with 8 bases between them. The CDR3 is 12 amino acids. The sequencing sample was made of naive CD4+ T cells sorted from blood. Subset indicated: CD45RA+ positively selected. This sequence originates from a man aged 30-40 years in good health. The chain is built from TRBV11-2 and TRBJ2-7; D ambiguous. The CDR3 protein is CASSLSGGEQYF. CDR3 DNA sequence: TGTGCCAGCAGCTTATCCGGTGGCGAGCAGTACTTC.